Included here is one TCR beta chain sequence, with context. Its antigen is still unknown. This sample was included in a study of OX40 agonist ivuxolimab in advanced cancers. About the study: Patients were treated with intravenous ivuxolimab, dosed at 0.01 to 10 mg/kg and infused every 2 weeks.

Germline lookup yields CDR1 SGHDN and CDR2 FVKESK. This CDR3 has 14 residues. Between the trimmed V and J ends, which lost 4 bases and 2 bases, there was a span of 11 bases. Generated by immunoSEQ multiplex PCR, the TCRdb table keeps only in-frame clones and is missing some. Of more than 55,000 clones listed, 77% were seen once; the top ten hold 6.3%. The study's findings and limits: Blood T cells, both CD4+ and CD8+, expanded clonally by week 6 at 0.1 to 3.0 mg/kg.

Here the sequenced sample was CD4+ or CD8+ T cells sorted from blood, taken in a trial of the OX40 agonist ivuxolimab. This receptor was obtained from an adult with an advanced solid tumor such as melanoma, head and neck, liver or kidney cancer. The V call is TRBV14, the J call TRBJ2-5, with D possibly TRBD2 on 5 matching bases. DNA for the CDR3: TGTGCCAGCAGCCCCCTGGGAGAACAAGAGACCCAGTACTTC. Translation: CASSPLGEQETQYF.